This entry lists 22 T cell receptor beta chains sequenced from one sample in a study of CD4 T cells in relation to SARS-CoV-2 and coronaviruses. Only in-frame clones appear in the TCRdb table, and some are missing; sequencing was by immunoSEQ multiplex PCR. The sample contains about 38,000 clones, roughly 90% of which appear only once. Sequenced material: memory CD4+ T cells from PBMCs. The receptors originated from an adult with COVID-19.

The rearrangement links TRBV11-2 to TRBJ2-7; 8 nucleotides match TRBD1. The CDR3 runs 15 residues. J was trimmed by 0 bases and V by 1 base; bases with no gene match: 2. Germline assignment: CDR1 SGHAT and CDR2 FQNNGV. The CDR3 protein is CASSLGTGSSYEQYF. CDR3 in DNA: TGTGCCAGCAGCTTAGGGACAGGGAGCTCCTACGAGCAGTACTTC.

The rearrangement uses TRBV6-5 and TRBJ1-5, with D unresolved. The CDR3 loop spans 14 amino acids. The germline gives CDR1 MNHEY, CDR2 SVGAGI. V shed 6 bases and J shed 0 bases, with 9 bases lying between them. CDR3 sequence reads: CASSSRYSNQPQHF. CDR3 in DNA: TGTGCCAGCAGCTCCCGTTATAGCAATCAGCCCCAGCATTTT.

A remark on this clone: Other nucleotide sequences in the sample specify the same CDR3. The chain recombines TRBV5-1 with TRBJ2-3, with D perhaps being TRBD1 or TRBD2 (6 bases each). The CDR3 length is 15 residues. CDR1 and CDR2 (germline): SGHRS, YFSETQ. V was trimmed by 2 bases and J by 3 bases, leaving 13 bases between them. For the CDR3, the DNA is TGCGCCAGCAGCTTAAGGGGGGTTGGGACAGATACGCAGTATTTT. Amino acid sequence: CASSLRGVGTDTQYF.

V and J are TRBV3-1 (or the pseudogene TRBV3-2) and TRBJ2-2, with D perhaps TRBD2 (5 bases). CDR1 LGHDT and CDR2 YNNKEL come from the germline V gene (reference sequence). The CDR3 loop spans 13 amino acids. Trimming removed 0 bases at V and 9 bases at J, with 8 bases between. As DNA, the CDR3 is TGTGCCAGCAGCCAAGAAGGGAGAAGGGAGCTGTTTTTT. Its protein product is CASSQEGRRELFF.

This chain joins TRBV12-3 or TRBV12-4 and TRBJ2-7; D unresolved. V was trimmed by 7 bases and J by 3 bases, leaving 13 bases between them. The CDR3 is 13 residues long. CDR3 coding DNA: TGTGCCAGCACCGTTTCCCCGATCTACGAGCAGTACTTC. Protein sequence: CASTVSPIYEQYF.

The CDR3 bases are TGTGCCAGCTCACCACGTAATGGTAATCAGCCCCAGCATTTT. Its translation: CASSPRNGNQPQHF. The rearrangement links TRBV18 to TRBJ1-5; D call uncertain. This CDR3 contains 14 residues. Germline CDR1 and CDR2: KGHSH and LQKENI. Trimming took off 1 base at V and 4 bases at J, with 8 bases between the two ends.

V usage is TRBV19 and J usage is TRBJ2-7; 8 nucleotides line up with TRBD1. Germline loops: CDR1 LNHDA, CDR2 SQIVND (reference sequence). The CDR3 runs to 15 residues. V lost 6 bases and J lost 2; bases outside the gene matches: 9. DNA of the CDR3: TGTGCCAGTAGCGACCAGGGGGCTGGGACCTACGAGCAGTACTTC. The encoded protein is CASSDQGAGTYEQYF.

The chain carries TRBV7-2 and TRBJ2-2; D tentatively reads TRBD1 or TRBD2 (5 bases each). Trimming pared 2 bases from V and 1 base from J, leaving 11 bases between. This CDR3 is 16 amino acids long. Germline V lookup: CDR1 SGHTA, CDR2 FQGNSA. The CDR3 sequence: CASSLLPGRNTGELFF. DNA for the CDR3: TGTGCCAGCAGCTTATTACCGGGACGGAACACCGGGGAGCTGTTTTTT.

This clone was found once. V and J are TRBV18 and TRBJ2-1; 14 positions agree with TRBD2. CDR1 is KGHSH and CDR2 is LQKENI in the germline V gene. The CDR3 contains 15 residues. The V segment lost 5 bases and the J segment 8 bases; nucleotides outside the gene matches: 5. CDR3 nucleotides: TGTGCCAGCTCAGAGACTAGCGGGGGGGCCTATGAGCAGTTCTTC. The encoded protein is CASSETSGGAYEQFF.

The chain combines TRBV18 with TRBJ1-2; D not resolved. The V gene's germline CDR1 is KGHSH and CDR2 LQKENI. V dropped 0 bases and J dropped 2 bases, with 10 bases sitting between them. This CDR3 is 15 amino acids long. CDR3 loop: CASSPPIPRNYGYTF. The CDR3 DNA follows: TGTGCCAGCTCACCACCGATACCCAGGAACTATGGCTACACCTTC. The full variable domain, completed using reference TRBV18 and TRBJ1-2, is NAGVMQNPRHLVRRRGQEARLRCSPMKGHSHVYWYRQLPEEGLKFMVYLQKENIIDESGMPKERFSAEFPKEGPSILRIQQVVRGDSAAYFCASSPPIPRNYGYTFGSGTRLTVV.

The genes are TRBV24-1 and TRBJ2-6; D uncertain. Per the germline V gene, CDR1 is KGHDR and CDR2 is SFDVKD. With 3 bases removed from V and 2 bases from J, the gap between germline ends came to 7 bases. The CDR3 has 15 residues. This chain's CDR3 is CATSDPTTGANVLTF. The DNA for the CDR3 is TGTGCCACCAGTGATCCAACGACTGGGGCCAACGTCCTGACTTTC.

This chain links TRBV19 with TRBJ2-7; weak D call: TRBD1 (6 bases). The CDR3 totals 12 residues. Trimming took 5 bases from V and 4 from J, leaving 9 bases between them. Per the germline V gene, CDR1 is LNHDA and CDR2 is SQIVND (reference sequence). CDR3 amino acids: CASSGQGYEQYF. CDR3 nucleotides: TGTGCCAGTAGTGGGCAGGGGTACGAGCAGTACTTC.

The rearrangement joins TRBV2 to TRBJ1-5; D is undetermined. Trimming removed 7 bases from V and 0 bases from J, with 10 bases in between. Germline CDR1 reads SNHLY; CDR2 reads FYNNEI. This CDR3 has 14 residues. CDR3 amino acids: CASTVQISNQPQHF. The DNA of the CDR3 is TGTGCCAGCACAGTACAGATTAGCAATCAGCCCCAGCATTTT.

The V gene is TRBV6-7, the J gene TRBJ1-2; D might be TRBD1 (5 bases). TRBV6-7 is classed as an ORF, of uncertain function. This CDR3 has 17 amino acids. Trimming shortened V by 0 bases and J by 4 bases, and 18 bases separated the two germline ends. The DNA of the CDR3 is TGTGCCAGCAGTTACTCGTGGGGCACTGGGGAGGGCTATGGCTACACCTTC. Translating it yields CASSYSWGTGEGYGYTF.

This clone was counted a few times. J is TRBJ1-1 and V is TRBV30; D not certain. V was pared by 0 bases and J by 1 base, with 6 bases between. Germline V CDR1 and CDR2: GTSNPN, SVGIG (reference sequence). The CDR3 sequence is 13 residues long. The CDR3 is CAWSVGGNTEAFF. The CDR3 bases are TGTGCCTGGAGTGTGGGCGGGAACACTGAAGCTTTCTTT.

The chain links TRBV5-4 to TRBJ2-1, with D possibly being TRBD1 or TRBD2 (7 bases each). The length of the CDR3 is 13 residues. CDR1 is SGHNT, CDR2 YYREEE, per germline (reference sequence). Trimming removed 5 bases at V and 8 bases at J, with 14 bases between. CDR3 nucleotide sequence: TGTGCCAGCAGTCTGCAGGGGGGGGATGAGCAGTTCTTC. Encoded protein: CASSLQGGDEQFF.

The chain couples TRBV29-1 to TRBJ2-2, with no clear D. Deletions cut 7 bases from V and 7 bases from J, with 19 bases between. CDR3 length: 14 residues. The V gene's germline CDR1 is SQVTM and CDR2 ANQGSEA. CDR3 loop: CSASPTLGGGELFF. The DNA for the CDR3 is TGCAGCGCCAGCCCGACCCTGGGCGGCGGGGAGCTGTTTTTT.

The chain has TRBV5-1 and TRBJ1-2; TRBD1 might be the D (6 bases). CDR3 length equals 13 residues. The germline gives CDR1 SGHRS, CDR2 YFSETQ. Deletions cut 4 bases from V and 2 bases from J, with 9 bases between. The CDR3 spells CASSPTGNYGYTF. The CDR3 region has the DNA TGCGCCAGCAGCCCTACAGGGAACTATGGCTACACCTTC.

The chain couples TRBV5-6 to TRBJ2-5; TRBD1 matches 11 bases. Germline CDR1 reads SGHDT; CDR2 reads YYEEEE. The CDR3 runs to 15 residues. The V segment lost 4 bases and the J segment 5 bases; nucleotides outside the gene matches: 7. DNA of the CDR3: TGTGCCAGCAGCATGGACAGGGGGCGCGGGGAGACCCAGTACTTC. Encoded protein: CASSMDRGRGETQYF.

The chain couples TRBV11-3 to TRBJ1-1; D is possibly TRBD1 (6 bases). Germline V gene data show CDR1 as SGHNT and CDR2 as YENEEA. The CDR3 spans 14 residues. Trimming took off 1 base at V and 1 base at J, with 7 bases between the two ends. The CDR3 here is CASSLARGNTEAFF. In DNA, the CDR3 is TGTGCCAGCAGCTTAGCCAGGGGGAACACTGAAGCTTTCTTT. The whole variable domain, remainder taken from reference TRBV11-3 and TRBJ1-1, is EAGVVQSPRYKIIEKKQPVAFWCNPISGHNTLYWYLQNLGQGPELLIRYENEEAVDDSQLPKDRFSAERLKGVDSTLKIQPAELGDSAVYLCASSLARGNTEAFFGQGTRLTVV.

The chain joins TRBV7-2 to TRBJ1-2; D is ambiguous. Germline values: CDR1 SGHTA, CDR2 FQGNSA. CDR3 length: 15 residues. The V gene lost 1 base and the J gene lost 7 bases, with 16 bases spanning the gap. The CDR3 bases are TGTGCCAGCAGCTTAGAGGGCGGCGTTGCGGGTGGCTACACCTTC. It translates to CASSLEGGVAGGYTF.

This chain joins TRBV5-8 and TRBJ2-7; D gene ambiguous. Germline V gives CDR1 SGHTS, CDR2 YDEGEE. V was clipped by 2 bases and J by 1 base, with 7 bases between them. This CDR3 region has 13 residues. The CDR3 spells CASSLGISYEQYF. Written as DNA, the CDR3 is TGTGCCAGCAGCTTAGGCATTTCCTACGAGCAGTACTTC. Drawing the rest from reference TRBV5-8 and TRBJ2-7, the complete variable domain is EAGVTQSPTHLIKTRGQQATLRCSPISGHTSVYWYQQALGLGLQFLLWYDEGEERNRGNFPPRFSGRQFPNYSSELNVNALELEDSALYLCASSLGISYEQYFGPGTRLTVT.